A single T cell receptor (beta chain) is shown here with its context. This clonotype showed up many times. It has no known antigen specificity. One base away there is no much larger clone; base qualities are not given. V ends up 2 bases short and J 0 bases short, with an unmatched junction base count of 5. The CDR3, from cysteine to phenylalanine, totals 16 residues. The read is trimmed to its CDR3 DNA, 48 bases read in frame from base 1. From a lookup of the germline V gene, CDR1 and CDR2 are SGHAT and FQNNGV. The data derive from a study of response to subunit inactivated influenza vaccine (dated by TCRdb to 2017 to 2018). Concerning the study at large: The study used deep quantitative T cell receptor repertoire profiling to track responses to a trivalent subunit inactivated influenza vaccine.

Overall study results and their limits: According to the authors, only a limited number of new T cells may be recruited by each seasonal influenza vaccination.

To prepare the library, RT-PCR was applied. Sequenced on an Illumina HiSeq 2500. TCRdb handled the public reads itself, with Q25 trimming in fastp and clone calling in MiXCR, and kept productive beta chains. Under each unique CDR3 protein, matching rows form one entry showing the most common genes and DNA. The sample profile shows some 300,000 distinct CDR3 sequences; about 20% of them were found once. The biggest ten clones account for 10% of the sample. Here the sequenced sample was PBMCs from blood, taken about 20 months after vaccination. The origin of this receptor is a man aged 50 to 75 who received an inactivated influenza vaccine. Donor details come from another sample of the same person, matched by shared clones. This chain is built from TRBV11-2 and TRBJ1-2; TRBD1 fits 8 bases in the junction. In nucleotides, the sequence is TGTGCCAGCAGCTTAACCCGGACAGGGACTAACTATGGCTACACCTTC. It is translated as CASSLTRTGTNYGYTF.